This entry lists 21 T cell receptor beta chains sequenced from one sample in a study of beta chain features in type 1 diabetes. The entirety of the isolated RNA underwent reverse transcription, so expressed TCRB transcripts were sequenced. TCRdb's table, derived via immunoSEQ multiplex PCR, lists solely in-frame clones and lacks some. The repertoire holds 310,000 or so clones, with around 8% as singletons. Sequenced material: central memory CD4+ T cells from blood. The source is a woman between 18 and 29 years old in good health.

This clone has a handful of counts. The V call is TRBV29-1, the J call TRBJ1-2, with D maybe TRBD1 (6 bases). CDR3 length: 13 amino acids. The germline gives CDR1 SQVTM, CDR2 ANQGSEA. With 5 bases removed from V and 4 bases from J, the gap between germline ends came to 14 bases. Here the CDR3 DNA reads TGCAGCGTTTTCCAGACAGGAGCCTATGGCTACACCTTC. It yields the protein CSVFQTGAYGYTF.

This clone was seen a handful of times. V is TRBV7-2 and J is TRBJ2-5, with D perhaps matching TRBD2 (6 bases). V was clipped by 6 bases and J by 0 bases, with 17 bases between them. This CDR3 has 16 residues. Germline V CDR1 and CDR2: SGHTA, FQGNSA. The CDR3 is CASRIRAWGDQETQYF. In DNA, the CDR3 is TGTGCCAGCAGGATTAGGGCATGGGGGGACCAAGAGACCCAGTACTTC.

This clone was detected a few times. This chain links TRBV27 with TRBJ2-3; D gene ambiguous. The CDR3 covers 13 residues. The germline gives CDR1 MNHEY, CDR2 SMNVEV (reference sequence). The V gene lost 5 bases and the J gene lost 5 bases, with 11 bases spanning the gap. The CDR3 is CASSRGSGDTQYF. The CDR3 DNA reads TGTGCCAGCAGTCGAGGATCTGGAGATACGCAGTATTTT.

The CDR3: CASSPQGERSGANVLTF. In nucleotides, the CDR3 is TGTGCCAGCTCACCTCAGGGGGAAAGATCTGGGGCCAACGTCCTGACTTTC. The chain combines TRBV18 with TRBJ2-6, with 7 bases lining up with TRBD1. V was pared by 3 bases and J by 1 base, with 6 bases of the junction left unmatched. CDR1 and CDR2 from the germline V gene are KGHSH and LQKENI. The CDR3 is made up of 17 amino acids.

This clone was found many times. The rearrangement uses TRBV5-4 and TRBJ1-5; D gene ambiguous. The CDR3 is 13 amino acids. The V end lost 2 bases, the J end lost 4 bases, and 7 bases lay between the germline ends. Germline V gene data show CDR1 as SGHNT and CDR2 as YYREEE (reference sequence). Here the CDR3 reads CASSFEPNQPQHF. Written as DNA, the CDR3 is TGTGCCAGCAGCTTCGAACCGAATCAGCCCCAGCATTTT.

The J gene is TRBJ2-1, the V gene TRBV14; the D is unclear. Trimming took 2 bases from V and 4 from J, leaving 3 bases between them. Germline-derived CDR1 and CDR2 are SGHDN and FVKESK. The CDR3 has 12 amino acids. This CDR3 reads CASSQPYNEQFF. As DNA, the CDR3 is TGTGCCAGCAGCCAACCTTACAATGAGCAGTTCTTC.

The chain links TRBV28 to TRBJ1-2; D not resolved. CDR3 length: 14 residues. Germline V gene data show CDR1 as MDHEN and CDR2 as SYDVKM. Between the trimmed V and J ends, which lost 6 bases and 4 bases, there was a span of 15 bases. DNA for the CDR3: TGTGCCAGCAGCTCCACCGGGGATGGCTATGGCTACACCTTC. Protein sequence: CASSSTGDGYGYTF.

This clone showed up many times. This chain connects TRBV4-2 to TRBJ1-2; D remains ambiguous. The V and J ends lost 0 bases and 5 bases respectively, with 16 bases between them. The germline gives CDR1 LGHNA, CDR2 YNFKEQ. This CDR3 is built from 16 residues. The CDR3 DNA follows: TGTGCCAGCAGCCAAGAACTAAGTGGCACCGCTTATGGCTACACCTTC. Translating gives CASSQELSGTAYGYTF.

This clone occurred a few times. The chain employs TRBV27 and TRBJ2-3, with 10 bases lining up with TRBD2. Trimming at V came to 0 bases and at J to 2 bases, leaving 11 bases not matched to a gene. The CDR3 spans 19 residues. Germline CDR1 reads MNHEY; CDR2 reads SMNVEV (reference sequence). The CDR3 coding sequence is TGTGCCAGCAGTTTATCTGGGCTAGCGGGAGAGATTTTCACAGATACGCAGTATTTT. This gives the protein CASSLSGLAGEIFTDTQYF.

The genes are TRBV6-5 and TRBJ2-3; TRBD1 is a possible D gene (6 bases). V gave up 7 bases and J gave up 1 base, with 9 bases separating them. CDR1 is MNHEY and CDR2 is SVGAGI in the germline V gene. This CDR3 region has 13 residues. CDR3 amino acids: CASNRQGTDTQYF. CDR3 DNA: TGTGCCAGCAACCGACAGGGCACAGATACGCAGTATTTT.

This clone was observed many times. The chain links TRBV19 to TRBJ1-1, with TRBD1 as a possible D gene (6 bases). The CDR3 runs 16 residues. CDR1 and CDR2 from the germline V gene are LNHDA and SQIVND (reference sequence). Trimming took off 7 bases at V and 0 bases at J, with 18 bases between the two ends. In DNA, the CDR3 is TGTGCCAGTATGGACTGGACCAGGGGCCTGAACACTGAAGCTTTCTTT. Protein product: CASMDWTRGLNTEAFF.

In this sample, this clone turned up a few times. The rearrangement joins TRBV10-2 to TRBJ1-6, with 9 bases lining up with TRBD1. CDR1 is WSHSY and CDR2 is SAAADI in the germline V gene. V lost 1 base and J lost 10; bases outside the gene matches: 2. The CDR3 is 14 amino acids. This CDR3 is CASSEWTGVSPLHF. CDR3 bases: TGCGCCAGCAGTGAGTGGACAGGGGTATCACCCCTCCACTTT.

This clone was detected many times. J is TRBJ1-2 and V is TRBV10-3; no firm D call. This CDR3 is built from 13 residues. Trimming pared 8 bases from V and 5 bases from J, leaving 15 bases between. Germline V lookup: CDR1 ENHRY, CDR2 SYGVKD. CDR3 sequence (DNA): TGTGCCATCGGGCGTGAAGGCCGGTATGGCTACACCTTC. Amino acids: CAIGREGRYGYTF.

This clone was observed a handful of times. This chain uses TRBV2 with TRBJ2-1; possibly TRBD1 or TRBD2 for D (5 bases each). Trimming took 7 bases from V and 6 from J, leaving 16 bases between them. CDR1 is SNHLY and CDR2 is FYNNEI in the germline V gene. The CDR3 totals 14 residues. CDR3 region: CASTVGPHVNEQFF. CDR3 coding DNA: TGTGCCAGCACCGTGGGACCGCACGTCAATGAGCAGTTCTTC.

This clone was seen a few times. CDR3 DNA: TGTGCCAGCAGCCGGACAGGGTATGGCTACACCTTC. This translates into CASSRTGYGYTF. The chain is built from TRBV28 and TRBJ1-2; 8 bases match TRBD1. Germline values: CDR1 MDHEN, CDR2 SYDVKM. V shed 6 bases, J shed 5 bases, and the junction held 2 bases outside the gene matches. The CDR3 extends over 12 amino acids.

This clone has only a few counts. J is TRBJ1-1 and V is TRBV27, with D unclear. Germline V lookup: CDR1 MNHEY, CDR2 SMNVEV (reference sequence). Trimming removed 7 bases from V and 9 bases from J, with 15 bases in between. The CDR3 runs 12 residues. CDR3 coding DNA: TGTGCCAGCAAATCAATTGGGCTACAAGCTTTCTTT. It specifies CASKSIGLQAFF.

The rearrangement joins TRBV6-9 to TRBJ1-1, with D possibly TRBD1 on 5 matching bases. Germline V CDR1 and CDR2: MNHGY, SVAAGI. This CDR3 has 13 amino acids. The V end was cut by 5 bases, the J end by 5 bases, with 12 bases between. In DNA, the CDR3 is TGTGCCAGCAGTCACCTGGGACCGACTGAAGCTTTCTTT. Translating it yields CASSHLGPTEAFF.

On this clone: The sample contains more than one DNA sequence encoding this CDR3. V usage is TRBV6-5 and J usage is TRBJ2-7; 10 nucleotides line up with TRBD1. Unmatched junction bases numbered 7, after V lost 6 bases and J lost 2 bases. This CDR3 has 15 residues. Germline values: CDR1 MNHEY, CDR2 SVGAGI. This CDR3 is CASRTGTGVPYEQYF. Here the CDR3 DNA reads TGTGCCAGCAGGACCGGGACAGGGGTACCCTACGAGCAGTACTTC.

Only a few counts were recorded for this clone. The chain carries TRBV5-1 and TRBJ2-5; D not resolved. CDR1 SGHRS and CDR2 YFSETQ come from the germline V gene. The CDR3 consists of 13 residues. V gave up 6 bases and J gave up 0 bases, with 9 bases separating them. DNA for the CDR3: TGCGCCAGCAACGACGGCCACCAAGAGACCCAGTACTTC. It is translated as CASNDGHQETQYF.

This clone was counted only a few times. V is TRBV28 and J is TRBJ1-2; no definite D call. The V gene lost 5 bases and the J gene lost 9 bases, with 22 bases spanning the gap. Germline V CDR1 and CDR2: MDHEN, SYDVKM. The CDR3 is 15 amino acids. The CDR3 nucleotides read TGTGCCAGCAGTACCTTCCCCCAGCCCGGCATGAGCTACACCTTC. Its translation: CASSTFPQPGMSYTF.

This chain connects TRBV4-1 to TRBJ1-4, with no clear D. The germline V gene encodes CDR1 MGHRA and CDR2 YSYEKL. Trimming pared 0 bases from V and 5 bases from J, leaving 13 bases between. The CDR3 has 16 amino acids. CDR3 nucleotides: TGCGCCAGCAGCCAAGATCCGGGTACCGCGAATGAAAAACTGTTTTTT. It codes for CASSQDPGTANEKLFF.